These 16 T cell receptor beta chains originate from one sample sequenced in a study of T cell responses to AZD1222 COVID-19 vaccine. Method: immunoSEQ multiplex PCR; TCRdb's copy keeps in-frame clones and lacks some. The profile shows 150,000 to 200,000 clones, under 95% of them singletons. Source: peripheral blood, taken 28 days after the second AZD1222 dose. All receptors derive from an adult who received the AZD1222 COVID-19 vaccine.

The chain links TRBV6-2 or TRBV6-3 to TRBJ2-5; 9 bases agree with TRBD2. Germline CDR1 MNHEY, CDR2 SVGEGT. J gave up 5 bases and V 6 bases, and 10 bases lay outside the gene matches. This CDR3 comprises 15 residues. CDR3 nucleotides: TGTGCCAGCAGCTCGCGGGAGGGCCTATGGGAGACCCAGTACTTC. Protein: CASSSREGLWETQYF.

The chain has TRBV4-2 and TRBJ1-4; 7 bases fit TRBD1. The germline gives CDR1 LGHNA, CDR2 YNFKEQ. V lost 3 bases, J lost 5 bases, and 18 bases stayed unmatched. The CDR3 extends over 19 amino acids. CDR3 in amino acids: CASSQDLAYGQARNEKLFF. The CDR3 DNA reads TGTGCCAGCAGCCAGGATTTGGCCTATGGACAGGCGAGGAATGAAAAACTGTTTTTT.

The rearrangement joins TRBV6-5 to TRBJ2-7; D may be TRBD2 (6 bases). The length of the CDR3 is 13 residues. V dropped 7 bases and J dropped 0 bases, with 10 bases sitting between them. In germline, CDR1 is MNHEY, CDR2 SVGAGI. This CDR3 reads CASKSGGSYEQYF. CDR3 bases: TGTGCCAGCAAATCCGGGGGCTCCTACGAGCAGTACTTC.

V and J are TRBV19 and TRBJ1-1; 9 bases are shared with TRBD1. Germline V gives CDR1 LNHDA, CDR2 SQIVND (reference sequence). With V trimmed by 9 bases and J by 3 bases, 5 bases remained unmatched. This CDR3 comprises 13 residues. The CDR3, as DNA: TGTGCCAGCGGACAGGGGTCAGACACTGAAGCTTTCTTT. Amino acids: CASGQGSDTEAFF.

This sequence joins TRBV6-1 and TRBJ1-2, with a weak D call TRBD1 (5 bases). Trimming stripped 0 bases from V and 7 bases from J, with 9 bases between. Germline V lookup: CDR1 MNHNS, CDR2 SASEGT. The CDR3 length is 13 residues. The CDR3 reads CASSEAIRGGYTF. The CDR3 nucleotides are TGTGCCAGCAGTGAAGCGATAAGGGGTGGCTACACCTTC.

The genes are TRBV3-1 (or the pseudogene TRBV3-2) and TRBJ1-2; D perhaps matches TRBD1 (5 bases). Per the germline V gene, CDR1 is LGHDT and CDR2 is YNNKEL (reference sequence). This CDR3 region has 14 residues. V lost 4 bases and J 3 bases, leaving 12 bases between the germline ends. CDR3 amino acids: CASSLRTSDYGYTF. The DNA for the CDR3 is TGTGCCAGCAGCCTCAGGACAAGCGACTATGGCTACACCTTC.

This rearrangement joins TRBV5-6 to TRBJ2-1, with D maybe TRBD1 (6 bases). This CDR3 spans 17 amino acids. Germline V CDR1 and CDR2: SGHDT, YYEEEE. Trimming left V 5 bases short and J 6 bases short, with 24 bases between. The CDR3 nucleotides read TGTGCCAGCAGTCGCACGATCGTGTGGGGACATGCCAATGAGCAGTTCTTC. Translated: CASSRTIVWGHANEQFF.

The chain recombines TRBV6-5 with TRBJ1-5; TRBD1 might be the D (6 bases). V shed 6 bases and J shed 0 bases, with 12 bases lying between them. This CDR3 comprises 15 residues. Germline CDR1 reads MNHEY; CDR2 reads SVGAGI. The DNA of the CDR3 is TGTGCCAGCAGCGACAGGTTTAATAGCAATCAGCCCCAGCATTTT. It yields the protein CASSDRFNSNQPQHF.

This chain links TRBV5-8 with TRBJ2-6, with a tentative D call TRBD2 (6 bases). CDR3 length: 15 residues. V dropped 3 bases and J dropped 2 bases, with 9 bases sitting between them. The V gene's germline CDR1 is SGHTS and CDR2 YDEGEE. This CDR3 is CASSWSSAGANVLTF. Here the CDR3 DNA reads TGTGCCAGCAGCTGGTCTAGCGCTGGGGCCAACGTCCTGACTTTC.

The chain has TRBV4-1 and TRBJ2-1, with TRBD2 matching over 13 bases. The J segment lost 6 bases and the V segment lost 3 bases, leaving 8 bases of the junction unmatched. Germline-derived CDR1 and CDR2 are MGHRA and YSYEKL. CDR3 size: 17 residues. The CDR3 here is CASSQELAGGPINEQFF. The CDR3 region has the DNA TGCGCCAGCAGCCAGGAACTAGCGGGGGGGCCAATCAATGAGCAGTTCTTC.

CDR3 in amino acids: CASSQDATLGYTF. For the CDR3, the DNA is TGCGCCAGCAGCCAAGATGCGACTCTTGGCTACACCTTC. V usage is TRBV4-3 and J usage is TRBJ1-2; D gene unclear. This CDR3 is 13 amino acids long. Germline assignment: CDR1 LGHNA and CDR2 YSLEER. Trimming left V 0 bases short and J 7 bases short, with 9 bases between.

V and J are TRBV27 and TRBJ1-2; tentative D call: TRBD1 (5 bases). The CDR3 is made up of 13 amino acids. V was clipped by 2 bases and J by 4 bases, with 8 bases between them. The germline gives CDR1 MNHEY, CDR2 SMNVEV (reference sequence). CDR3 in DNA: TGTGCCAGCAGTTTAGCAGGGAGCTATGGCTACACCTTC. Protein sequence: CASSLAGSYGYTF.

This clone was picked up one time. The CDR3 DNA sequence: TGTGCCAGCAGCTTGGCCGGGACAGGGTCCACTGAAGCTTTCTTT. Translated: CASSLAGTGSTEAFF. The chain carries TRBV5-6 and TRBJ1-1, with 9 bases fitting TRBD1. The germline V gene has CDR1 SGHDT and CDR2 YYEEEE. The CDR3 runs 15 residues. V was pared by 0 bases and J by 4 bases, with 4 bases of the junction left unmatched.

This clone showed up just once. The chain couples TRBV6-6 to TRBJ2-3; TRBD2 matches at 9 bases. Looked up from germline, CDR1 is MNHNY and CDR2 is SVGAGI (reference sequence). The V and J ends lost 5 bases and 4 bases, in that order; junction bases with no gene match: 22. CDR3 length: 20 residues. The CDR3 DNA reads TGTGCCAGCAGTCCGGCTTTTGAGGCGGGGGGGCTAATCGGATCAGATACGCAGTATTTT. It specifies CASSPAFEAGGLIGSDTQYF.

The CDR3 spells CASSEAKGSQYF. The CDR3 DNA is TGTGCCAGCAGTGAAGCAAAGGGTTCCCAGTACTTC. The chain uses TRBV6-1 and TRBJ2-5; D ambiguous. The CDR3 has 12 amino acids. Germline CDR1 MNHNS, CDR2 SASEGT. V lost 0 bases and J 9 bases, leaving 8 bases between the germline ends.

This chain connects TRBV30 to TRBJ1-4, with no clear D. CDR3 length: 12 residues. The germline V gene has CDR1 GTSNPN and CDR2 SVGIG (reference sequence). Trimming removed 1 base at V and 8 bases at J, with 8 bases between. The DNA for the CDR3 is TGTGCCTGGAGTGCGTCTAGGGAAAAACTGTTTTTT. Protein: CAWSASREKLFF.